The clone carrying this T cell receptor (beta chain) was observed a few times. Its cognate antigen is unknown. The sample originates from a study of cytomegalovirus exposure and HLA in healthy donors. Study findings and constraints: Reported results showed that the classifier diagnosed cytomegalovirus status with high specificity and sensitivity. As a later analysis revealed, the rate of TCR association differed by HLA locus, with DRB1 most and HLA-C fewest.

The PCR contained 60 Vbeta and 13 Jbeta primers. Only in-frame clones appear in the TCRdb table, and some are missing; sequencing was by immunoSEQ multiplex PCR. The table lists about 43,000 clones, roughly half of them singletons. Sequencing was done on a sample of PBMCs. The TCR was taken from a man aged 55 to 70 in good health and CMV-seronegative.

The CDR3 loop reads CATSIQTGGDEKLFF. The CDR3 DNA is TGTGCCACCAGCATTCAGACAGGGGGAGATGAAAAACTGTTTTTT. The chain has TRBV15 and TRBJ1-4; 9 nucleotides align to TRBD1. The CDR3 loop spans 15 amino acids. Germline CDR1 reads LNHNV; CDR2 reads YYDKDF (reference sequence). The junction had 6 bases not matched to a gene; V was cut back by 4 bases and J by 6 bases.